This TCR beta chain was found in a study of blood T cells in healthy people across ages. Study in general: In model experiments, template switching was able to capture about one barcoded beta molecule for every two T cells that were present.

Study-wide results and limits: Total diversity from one million sequenced T cells was likely underestimated.

To note about this clonotype: The antigen is not known.

With a J-beta primer mix and a sample-barcoded 5' primer, a second PCR ran roughly 6 to 11 cycles. One entry per CDR3 protein, called by TCRdb with MiXCR from the 5' RACE reads. The sample records 1.5 million to 2 million distinct CDR3 sequences, 28% being singletons. Healthy Caucasian individuals from Russia aged about 6 to 90 served as donors. V gave up 5 bases and J gave up 7 bases, with 14 bases separating them. Looked up from germline, CDR1 is LGHDT and CDR2 is YNNKEL (reference sequence). This CDR3 has 13 residues. This clonotype was sampled from a woman in her twenties or thirties in good health. The sample was blood. The chain joins TRBV3-1 to TRBJ1-2, with a tentative D call TRBD1 (5 bases). The CDR3 sequence is CASSKSGGGGYTF. CDR3 DNA: TGTGCCAGCAGCAAGAGTGGGGGAGGTGGCTACACCTTC.